This is a list of T cell receptor beta chains from one sample in a study of patients and donors after allogeneic stem cell transplantation. MiXCR, applied by TCRdb to the RT-PCR reads, yields one record per CDR3 protein. The data contain tens of thousands of distinct CDR3 sequences, around 30% of them singletons. The sample comprised blood, either unsorted or a sorted T cell fraction (not recorded which). The origin of the receptors is a human donor who was either an allogeneic HSCT recipient or a stem cell or donor lymphocyte infusion donor (not recorded which). It is not recorded whose cells these are; they may come from a transplant donor. CDR3s include the opening cysteine and the closing phenylalanine or tryptophan. The D gene is left open where the match is weak. Some rows mark clone size as missing; the rest say once, few, many or name a class of expanded clone.

V,J,size,D,DNA,CDR3
TRBV7-3,TRBJ1-2,many,NA,TGTGCCAGCAGCCCGGGAGGCGAGACGGGTGCTCCTGGCTACACCTTC,CASSPGGETGAPGYTF
TRBV21-1,TRBJ2-7,few,NA,TGTGCCAGCAGCAAAGCGGGAGTAAACGAGCAGTACTTC,CASSKAGVNEQYF
TRBV27,TRBJ2-2,NA,NA,TGTGCCAGCAGTCTCTCCGGGACAAATCTCTACACCGGGGAGCTGTTTTTT,CASSLSGTNLYTGELFF
TRBV28,TRBJ1-5,few,TRBD1,TGTGCCAGCAGTCCCACACAGGGGTCAGGGCAGCCCCAGCATTTT,CASSPTQGSGQPQHF
TRBV29-1,TRBJ1-4,NA,TRBD1,TGCAGCGTCGCCGGGACAGGGCCTGAAAAACTGTTTTTT,CSVAGTGPEKLFF
TRBV12-3/TRBV12-4,TRBJ2-7,NA,NA,TGTGCCAGCAGGTCAGGGAAGCAGTACTTC,CASRSGKQYF
TRBV11-2,TRBJ2-1,many,TRBD2,TGTGCCAGCAGCCCCTGGGGAGGGTTTCAGCGGGGTCATGAGCAGTTCTTC,CASSPWGGFQRGHEQFF
TRBV12-3/TRBV12-4,TRBJ2-3,NA,NA,TGTGCCAGCAGTTTTAGGGGGGTTCAAAGGGATACGCAGTATTTT,CASSFRGVQRDTQYF
TRBV6-5,TRBJ1-1,NA,NA,TGTGCCAGCAGTTCCCCGTCAGGGAACACTGAAGCTTTCTTT,CASSSPSGNTEAFF
TRBV5-6,TRBJ1-3,few,NA,TGTGCCAGCAGCTCGGGGGGAGTTGGAAACACCATATATTTT,CASSSGGVGNTIYF
TRBV7-2,TRBJ1-1,NA,NA,TGTGCCAGCAGCCGACCGAACACTGAAGCTTTCTTT,CASSRPNTEAFF
TRBV10-3,TRBJ1-1,NA,NA,TGTGCCATCAGTGTCCGACAGGAGAACACTGAAGCTTTCTTT,CAISVRQENTEAFF
TRBV4-3,TRBJ1-2,NA,TRBD1,TGCGCCAGCAGCGCGGACAGGGGCTATGGCTACACCTTC,CASSADRGYGYTF
TRBV20-1,TRBJ1-5,NA,NA,TGCAGTGCTAGATCGAACAGGGACCAGCCCCAGCATTTT,CSARSNRDQPQHF
TRBV5-1,TRBJ2-5,few,NA,TGCGCCAGCAGCTGGCAGGGAGTCCACCAAGAGACCCAGTACTTC,CASSWQGVHQETQYF
TRBV7-3,TRBJ2-2,NA,NA,TGTGCCAGCAGCTTTGAGTTGGGGCTTACCGGGGAGCTGTTTTTT,CASSFELGLTGELFF
TRBV9,TRBJ1-1,many,TRBD1,TGTGCCAGCAGCGTAAAGGGGGCTGGGACTGAAGCTTTCTTT,CASSVKGAGTEAFF
TRBV4-2,TRBJ1-5,NA,NA,TGTGCCAGCAGCCAAGAGGGGGTTCAGCCCCAGCATTTT,CASSQEGVQPQHF
TRBV2,TRBJ2-3,NA,NA,TGTGCCAGCAGCGCCGACAAGCCCATTCGCACAGATACGCAGTATTTT,CASSADKPIRTDTQYF
TRBV12-3/TRBV12-4,TRBJ2-1,NA,NA,TGTGCCAGCAGTTTAGCCGGGGGGCAGTTCTTC,CASSLAGGQFF
TRBV5-1,TRBJ1-1,many,TRBD1,TGCGCCAGCAGCTTGCTGGCCCGGGACAGGGCAAGAGACACTGAAGCTTTCTTT,CASSLLARDRARDTEAFF
TRBV12-3/TRBV12-4,TRBJ2-7,few,NA,TGTGCCAGCAGTTCTCTTGGGTTTGCCTACGAGCAGTACTTC,CASSSLGFAYEQYF
TRBV9,TRBJ1-6,few,NA,TGTGCCAGCAGCTCCATGGGGGGCTCACCCCTCCACTTT,CASSSMGGSPLHF
TRBV15,TRBJ2-5,few,NA,TGTGCCACCAGGGAGAGCTACAACCAAGAGACCCAGTACTTC,CATRESYNQETQYF
TRBV7-2,TRBJ1-1,NA,NA,TGTGCCAGCAGCCACCCGGGGACGGGGCCGGCTTTCTTT,CASSHPGTGPAFF
TRBV28,TRBJ2-3,many,NA,TGTGCCAGCAGCCTCGGGGGAGTCACAGATACGCAGTATTTT,CASSLGGVTDTQYF
TRBV28,TRBJ2-6,NA,TRBD1,TGTGCCAGCAGTTCCCCAGGGGGCGCCTCTGGGGCCAACGTCCTGACTTTC,CASSSPGGASGANVLTF
TRBV27,TRBJ1-5,NA,TRBD1,TGTGCCAGCAGTCCTCTATGGACAGGGTACCAGCCCCAGCATTTT,CASSPLWTGYQPQHF
TRBV28,TRBJ1-4,once,TRBD1,TGTGCCAGCAGTCAACAGGGGGCAGAGGAAAAACTGTTTTTT,CASSQQGAEEKLFF
TRBV20-1,TRBJ1-5,NA,NA,TGCAGTGCTAGTCGGGGGATAAGAGGAAATCAGCCCCAGCATTTT,CSASRGIRGNQPQHF
TRBV4-1,TRBJ2-7,NA,NA,TGCGCCAGCAGCCAAACATACCCCGGGACAACCTACGAGCAGTACTTC,CASSQTYPGTTYEQYF
TRBV20-1,TRBJ2-2,NA,NA,TGCAGTGCTCCGAGGACAGCGGGCACCGGGGAGCTGTTTTTT,CSAPRTAGTGELFF
TRBV10-3,TRBJ1-1,many,NA,TGTGCCACCCGACAGAACACTGAAGCTTTCTTT,CATRQNTEAFF
TRBV5-1,TRBJ1-2,NA,NA,TGCGCCAGCAAAGGGGAGAATGGCTACACCTTC,CASKGENGYTF
TRBV12-3/TRBV12-4,TRBJ1-1,many,NA,TGTGCCAGCAGTCAACTAGACAGGACCGCTTTCTTT,CASSQLDRTAFF
TRBV7-9,TRBJ1-5,NA,NA,TGTGCCAGCAGCTTATGGCGCAGGGGTAATAGCAATCAGCCCCAGCATTTT,CASSLWRRGNSNQPQHF
TRBV7-9,TRBJ1-2,NA,NA,TGTGCCAGCAGCTTAGAGGGGTTGCATGGCTACACCTTC,CASSLEGLHGYTF
TRBV28,TRBJ1-2,NA,TRBD1,TGTGCCAGCCACCCCCGGGACAGGGTTGTAGGCTATGGCTACACCTTC,CASHPRDRVVGYGYTF
TRBV5-1,TRBJ2-3,NA,TRBD1,TGCGCCAGCAGCTGGGGACAGGGCACAGATACGCAGTATTTT,CASSWGQGTDTQYF
TRBV12-3/TRBV12-4,TRBJ2-3,NA,NA,TGTGCCAGCAGCTTCGATGCTACGCAGTATTTT,CASSFDATQYF
TRBV3-1,TRBJ1-5,few,NA,TGTGCCAGCAGCCAAGGGCCAGGCAATCAGCCCCAGCATTTT,CASSQGPGNQPQHF
TRBV29-1,TRBJ1-1,many,TRBD1,TGCAGCGTTGGACAGGGGGCGATGAACACTGAAGCTTTCTTT,CSVGQGAMNTEAFF
TRBV20-1,TRBJ1-2,NA,NA,TGCAGTGCGAAAGGGAACTATGGCTACACCTTC,CSAKGNYGYTF
TRBV28,TRBJ1-2,many,TRBD1,TGTGCCAGCAGTAGGTGGACAGGGAAGGATGGCTACACCTTC,CASSRWTGKDGYTF
TRBV5-1,TRBJ1-1,NA,TRBD1,TGCGCCAGCAGCTTGGAAACAGGGGGTGTCACTGAAGCTTTCTTT,CASSLETGGVTEAFF
TRBV7-3,TRBJ1-5,few,NA,TGTGCCAGCAGCCGTGACTACAATCAGCCCCAGCATTTT,CASSRDYNQPQHF
TRBV24-1,TRBJ2-7,once,TRBD1,TGTGCCACCAGTGCCGGGGACAGGGCCTTATACGAGCAGTACTTC,CATSAGDRALYEQYF
TRBV5-1,TRBJ2-1,medium-sized,NA,TGCGCCAGCAGCTTGGTTTCGGGGTGGGACAATGAGCAGTTCTTC,CASSLVSGWDNEQFF
TRBV7-2,TRBJ1-3,few,NA,TGTGCCAGCAGCTTAGGGCGGGACCCTGGAAACACCATATATTTT,CASSLGRDPGNTIYF
TRBV5-1,TRBJ1-4,many,NA,TGCGCCAGCAGCTTGGGCATCGCAACTAATGAAAAACTGTTTTTT,CASSLGIATNEKLFF
TRBV6-5,TRBJ1-6,few,NA,TGTGCCAGCAGTTACTCGAACGCTCCCCTGAGCTCCTATAATTCACCCCTCCACTTT,CASSYSNAPLSSYNSPLHF
TRBV29-1,TRBJ1-1,many,TRBD1,TGCAGCGTTGGGGACAGGGGAATAAGCACTGAAGCTTTCTTT,CSVGDRGISTEAFF
TRBV9,TRBJ1-2,few,NA,TGTGCCAGCAGCGTTTCTAGGAACTATGGCTACACCTTC,CASSVSRNYGYTF